The sequence of this TCR beta chain was determined in a study of graft-versus-host responses after intestinal transplantation. In the study overall: Induction with anti-thymocyte globulin, then tacrolimus and steroids for three to four years, was given to all recipients.

Some clones are missing from TCRdb's copy, which holds only in-frame ones; the method was immunoSEQ multiplex PCR. The sample holds roughly 36,000 clones, around four fifths seen once. Germline CDR1 reads MDHEN; CDR2 reads SYDVKM. The CDR3 length is 18 residues. The J segment lost 2 bases and the V segment lost 6 bases, leaving 12 bases of the junction unmatched. The specimen comprised PBMCs, sampled less than 1,400 days after transplant. The chain carries TRBV28 and TRBJ1-5; the match to TRBD1 covers 11 bases. The source of this sequence is a human patient who received an intestinal transplant, so some T cells may come from the graft donor. The CDR3 region has the DNA TGTGCCAGCAGGATAACCCGGACAGGGGGCGGGCGCAATCAGCCCCAGCATTTT. The encoded protein is CASRITRTGGGRNQPQHF.